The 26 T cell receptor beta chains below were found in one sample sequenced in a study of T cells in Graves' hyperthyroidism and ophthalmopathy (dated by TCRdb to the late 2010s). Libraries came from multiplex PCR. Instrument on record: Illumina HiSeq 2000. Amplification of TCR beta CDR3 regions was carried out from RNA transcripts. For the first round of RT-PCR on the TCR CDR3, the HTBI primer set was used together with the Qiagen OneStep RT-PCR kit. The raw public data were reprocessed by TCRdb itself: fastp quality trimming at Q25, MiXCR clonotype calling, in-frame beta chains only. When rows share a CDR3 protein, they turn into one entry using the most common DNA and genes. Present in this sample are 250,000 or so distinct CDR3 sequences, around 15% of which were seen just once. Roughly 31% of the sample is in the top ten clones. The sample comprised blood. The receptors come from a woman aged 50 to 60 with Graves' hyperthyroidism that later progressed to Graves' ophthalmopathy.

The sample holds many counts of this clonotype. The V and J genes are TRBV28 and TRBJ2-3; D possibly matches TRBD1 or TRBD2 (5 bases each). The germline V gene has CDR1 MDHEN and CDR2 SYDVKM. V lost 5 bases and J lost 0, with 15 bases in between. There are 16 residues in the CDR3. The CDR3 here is CASSDPRGRSTDTQYF. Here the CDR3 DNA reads TGTGCCAGCAGTGATCCCCGGGGACGGAGCACAGATACGCAGTATTTT.

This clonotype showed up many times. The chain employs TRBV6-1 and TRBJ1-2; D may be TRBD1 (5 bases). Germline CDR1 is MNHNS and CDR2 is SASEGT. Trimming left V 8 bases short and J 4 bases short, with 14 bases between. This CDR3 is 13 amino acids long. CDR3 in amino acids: CASRQGVGYGYTF. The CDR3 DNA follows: TGTGCCAGCCGTCAAGGGGTCGGCTATGGCTACACCTTC.

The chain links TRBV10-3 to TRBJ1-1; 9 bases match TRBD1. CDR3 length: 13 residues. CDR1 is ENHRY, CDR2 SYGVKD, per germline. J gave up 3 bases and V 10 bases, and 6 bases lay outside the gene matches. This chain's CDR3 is CATATGGDTEAFF. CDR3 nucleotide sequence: TGTGCCACCGCGACAGGGGGGGACACTGAAGCTTTCTTT.

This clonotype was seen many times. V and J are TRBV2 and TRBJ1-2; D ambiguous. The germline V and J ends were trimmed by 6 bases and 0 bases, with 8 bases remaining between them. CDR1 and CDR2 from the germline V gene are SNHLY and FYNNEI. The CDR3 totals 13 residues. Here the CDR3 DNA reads TGTGCCAGCAGGATGACAACTAACTATGGCTACACCTTC. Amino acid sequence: CASRMTTNYGYTF.

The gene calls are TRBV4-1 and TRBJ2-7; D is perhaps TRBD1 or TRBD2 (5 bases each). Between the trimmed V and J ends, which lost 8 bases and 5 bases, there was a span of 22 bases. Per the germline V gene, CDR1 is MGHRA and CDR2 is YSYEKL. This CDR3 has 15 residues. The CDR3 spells CASGPPGASINEQYF. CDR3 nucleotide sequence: TGCGCCAGCGGTCCGCCTGGGGCTAGCATCAACGAGCAGTACTTC.

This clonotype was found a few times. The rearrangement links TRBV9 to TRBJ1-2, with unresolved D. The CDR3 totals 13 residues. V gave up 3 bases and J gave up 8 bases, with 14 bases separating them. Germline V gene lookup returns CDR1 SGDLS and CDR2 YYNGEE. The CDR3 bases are TGTGCCAGCAGCGGGGCGTCCCCGGTGGGCTACACCTTC. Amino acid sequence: CASSGASPVGYTF.

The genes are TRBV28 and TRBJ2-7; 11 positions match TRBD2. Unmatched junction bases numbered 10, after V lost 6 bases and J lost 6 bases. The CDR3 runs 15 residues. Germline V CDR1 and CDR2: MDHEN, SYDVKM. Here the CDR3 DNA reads TGTGCCAGCAGCTTAGCGGGAGGGCCTTCGTTCGAGCAGTACTTC. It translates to CASSLAGGPSFEQYF.

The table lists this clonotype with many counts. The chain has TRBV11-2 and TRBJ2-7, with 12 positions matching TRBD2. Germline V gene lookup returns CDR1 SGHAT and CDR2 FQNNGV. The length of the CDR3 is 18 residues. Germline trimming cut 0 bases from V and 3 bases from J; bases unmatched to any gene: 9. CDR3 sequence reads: CASSLDLGGLAGFYEQYF. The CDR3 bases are TGTGCCAGCAGCTTAGATCTTGGAGGACTAGCGGGATTCTACGAGCAGTACTTC.

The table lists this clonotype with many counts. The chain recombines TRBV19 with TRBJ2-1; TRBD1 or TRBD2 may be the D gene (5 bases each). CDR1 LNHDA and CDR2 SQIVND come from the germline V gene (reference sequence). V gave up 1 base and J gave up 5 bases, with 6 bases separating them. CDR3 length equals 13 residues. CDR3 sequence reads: CASSIVGDNEQFF. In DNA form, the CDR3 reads TGTGCCAGTAGTATAGTGGGGGACAATGAGCAGTTCTTC.

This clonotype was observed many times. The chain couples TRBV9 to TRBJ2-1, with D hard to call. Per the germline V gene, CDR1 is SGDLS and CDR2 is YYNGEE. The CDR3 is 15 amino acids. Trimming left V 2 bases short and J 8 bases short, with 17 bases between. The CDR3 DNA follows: TGTGCCAGCAGCGTTACGGCGTCGGACGGTTATGAGCAGTTCTTC. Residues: CASSVTASDGYEQFF.

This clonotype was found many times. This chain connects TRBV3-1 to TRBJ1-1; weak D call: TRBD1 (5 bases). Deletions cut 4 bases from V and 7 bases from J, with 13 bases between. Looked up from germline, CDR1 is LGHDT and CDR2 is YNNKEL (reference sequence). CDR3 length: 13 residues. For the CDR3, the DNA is TGTGCCAGCAGCCCAAGGGGACCGATTGAAGCTTTCTTT. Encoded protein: CASSPRGPIEAFF.

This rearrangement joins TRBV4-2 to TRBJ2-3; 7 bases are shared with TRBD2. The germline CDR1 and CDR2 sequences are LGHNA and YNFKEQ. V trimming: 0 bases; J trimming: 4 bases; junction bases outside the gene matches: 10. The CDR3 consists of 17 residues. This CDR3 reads CASSQDDAGDYPDTQYF. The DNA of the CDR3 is TGTGCCAGCAGCCAAGATGATGCGGGAGATTATCCAGATACGCAGTATTTT.

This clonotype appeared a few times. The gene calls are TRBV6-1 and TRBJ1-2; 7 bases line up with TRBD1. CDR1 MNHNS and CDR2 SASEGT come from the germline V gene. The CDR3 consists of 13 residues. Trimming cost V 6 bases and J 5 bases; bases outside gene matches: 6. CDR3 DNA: TGTGCCAGCAGACAGGACAGGTCTTATGGCTACACCTTC. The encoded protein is CASRQDRSYGYTF.

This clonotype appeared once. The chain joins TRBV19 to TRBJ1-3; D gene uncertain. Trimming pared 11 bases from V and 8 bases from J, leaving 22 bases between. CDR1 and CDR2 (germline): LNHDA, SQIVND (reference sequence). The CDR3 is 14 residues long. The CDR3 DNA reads TGTGCCTCCCTCAGCCGGGGATCGGGAGACACCATATATTTT. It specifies CASLSRGSGDTIYF.

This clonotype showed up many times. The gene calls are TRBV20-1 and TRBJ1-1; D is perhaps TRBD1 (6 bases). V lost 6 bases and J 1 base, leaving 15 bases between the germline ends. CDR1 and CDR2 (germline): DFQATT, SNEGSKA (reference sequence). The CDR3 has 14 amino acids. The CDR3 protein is CSAIRGRGNTEAFF. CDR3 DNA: TGCAGTGCCATTCGGGGCAGGGGGAACACTGAAGCTTTCTTT.

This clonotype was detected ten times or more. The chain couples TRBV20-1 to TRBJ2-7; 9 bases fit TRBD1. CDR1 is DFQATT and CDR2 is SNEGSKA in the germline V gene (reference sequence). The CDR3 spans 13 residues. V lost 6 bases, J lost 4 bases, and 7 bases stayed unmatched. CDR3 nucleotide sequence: TGCAGTGCCGAAGGGGACAGGGTGTACGAGCAGTACTTC. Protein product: CSAEGDRVYEQYF.

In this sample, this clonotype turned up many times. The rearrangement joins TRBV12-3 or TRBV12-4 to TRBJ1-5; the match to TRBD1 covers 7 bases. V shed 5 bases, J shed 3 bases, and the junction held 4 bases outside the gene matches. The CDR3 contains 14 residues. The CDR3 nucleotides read TGTGCCAGCAGTAACGGACAGGCCAATCAGCCCCAGCATTTT. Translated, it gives CASSNGQANQPQHF.

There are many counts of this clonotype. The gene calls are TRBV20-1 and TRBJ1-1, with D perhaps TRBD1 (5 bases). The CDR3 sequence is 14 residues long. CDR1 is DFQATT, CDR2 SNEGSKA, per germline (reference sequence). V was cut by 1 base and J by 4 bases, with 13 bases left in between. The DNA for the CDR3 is TGCAGTGCTAGAGCCCGCGGGGGAGTCACTGAAGCTTTCTTT. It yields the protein CSARARGGVTEAFF.

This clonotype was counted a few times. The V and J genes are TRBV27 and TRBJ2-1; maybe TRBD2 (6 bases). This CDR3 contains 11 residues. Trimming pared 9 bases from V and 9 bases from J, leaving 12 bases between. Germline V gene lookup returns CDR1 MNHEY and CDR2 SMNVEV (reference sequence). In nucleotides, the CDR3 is TGTGCCAGTCGTGGGGGAGGTGAGCAGTTCTTC. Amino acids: CASRGGGEQFF.

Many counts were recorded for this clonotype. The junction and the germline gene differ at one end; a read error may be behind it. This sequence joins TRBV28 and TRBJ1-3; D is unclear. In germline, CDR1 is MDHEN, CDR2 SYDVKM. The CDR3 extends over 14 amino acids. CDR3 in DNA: TGTGCCATCAGTTCGACCAGCTCTGGAAACACCATATATTTT. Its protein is CAISSTSSGNTIYF.

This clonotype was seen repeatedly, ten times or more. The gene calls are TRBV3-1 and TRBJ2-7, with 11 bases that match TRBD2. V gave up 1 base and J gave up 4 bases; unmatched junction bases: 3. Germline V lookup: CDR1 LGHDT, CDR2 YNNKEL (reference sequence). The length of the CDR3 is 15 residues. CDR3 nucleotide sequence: TGTGCCAGCAGCCAAGGACGGACTAGCGGGTACGAGCAGTACTTC. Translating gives CASSQGRTSGYEQYF.

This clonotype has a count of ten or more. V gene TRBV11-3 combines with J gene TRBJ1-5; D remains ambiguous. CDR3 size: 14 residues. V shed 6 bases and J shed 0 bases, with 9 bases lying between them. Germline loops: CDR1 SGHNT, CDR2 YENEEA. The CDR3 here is CASRVNDSNQPQHF. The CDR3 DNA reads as TGTGCCAGCAGGGTTAATGATAGCAATCAGCCCCAGCATTTT.

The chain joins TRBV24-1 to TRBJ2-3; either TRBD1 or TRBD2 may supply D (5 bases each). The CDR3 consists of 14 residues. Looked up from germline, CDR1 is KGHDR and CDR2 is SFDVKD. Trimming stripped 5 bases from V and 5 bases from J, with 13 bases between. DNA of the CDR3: TGTGCCACCAGTGCTCGGGGCGCGGGAGATACGCAGTATTTT. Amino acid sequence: CATSARGAGDTQYF.

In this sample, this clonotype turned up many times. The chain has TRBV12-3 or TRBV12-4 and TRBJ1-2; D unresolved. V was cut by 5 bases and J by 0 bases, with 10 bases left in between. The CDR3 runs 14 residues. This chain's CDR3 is CASSLSYTNYGYTF. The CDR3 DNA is TGTGCCAGCAGTCTCAGTTACACTAACTATGGCTACACCTTC.

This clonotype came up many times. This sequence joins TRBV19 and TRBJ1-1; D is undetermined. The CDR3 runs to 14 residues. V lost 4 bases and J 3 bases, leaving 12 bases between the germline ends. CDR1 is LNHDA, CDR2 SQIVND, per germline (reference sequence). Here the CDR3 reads CASSNHKRYTEAFF. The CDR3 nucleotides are TGTGCCAGTAGTAACCATAAAAGGTACACTGAAGCTTTCTTT. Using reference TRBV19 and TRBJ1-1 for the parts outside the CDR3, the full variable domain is DGGITQSPKYLFRKEGQNVTLSCEQNLNHDAMYWYRQDPGQGLRLIYYSQIVNDFQKGDIAEGYSVSREKKESFPLTVTSAQKNPTAFYLCASSNHKRYTEAFFGQGTRLTVV.

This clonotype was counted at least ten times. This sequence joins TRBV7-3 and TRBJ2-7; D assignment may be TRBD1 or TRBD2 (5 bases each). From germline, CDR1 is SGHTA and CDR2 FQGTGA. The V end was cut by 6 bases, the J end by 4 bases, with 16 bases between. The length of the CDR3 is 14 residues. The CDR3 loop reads CASSQGSGSYEQYF. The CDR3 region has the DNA TGTGCCAGCAGTCAGGGCTCAGGGAGTTACGAGCAGTACTTC.